This TCR beta chain stems from a study of cytomegalovirus exposure and HLA in healthy donors. CDR1 SGHRS and CDR2 YFSETQ come from the germline V gene. The J segment lost 3 bases and the V segment lost 4 bases, leaving 3 bases of the junction unmatched. The CDR3 is 14 amino acids. This clone was detected only a few times. The primer mix had 60 Vbeta and 13 Jbeta primers. Profiled with immunoSEQ multiplex PCR; TCRdb holds only in-frame clones, not every one. The sample contains around 94,000 clones, approximately 80% of which appear only once. This sequence joins TRBV5-1 and TRBJ2-7, with TRBD2 matching over 11 bases. Material: PBMCs. This clonotype originated in a male donor in good health and CMV-seropositive. CDR3 region: CASSVGTSGYEQYF. The CDR3 DNA reads TGCGCCAGCAGCGTGGGGACTAGCGGCTACGAGCAGTACTTC.